This passage covers 24 T cell receptor beta chains from one sample sequenced in a study of technical replicates of blood from several donors. Data came from immunoSEQ multiplex PCR; TCRdb stores just in-frame clones and leaves some out. The sample has tens of thousands of clones; roughly 96% are singletons. The sequencing sample was made of T cells isolated from PBMCs. These receptors originate from a human donor in good health.

This rearrangement joins TRBV6-1 to TRBJ2-1, with 11 positions matching TRBD2. Losses at the gene ends were 7 bases for V and 8 bases for J; bases not matched to a gene: 7. The CDR3 is 14 amino acids. Germline-derived CDR1 and CDR2 are MNHNS and SASEGT. The CDR3 reads CASKLAGGGHEQFF. The CDR3 DNA sequence: TGTGCCAGCAAGCTAGCGGGAGGAGGGCATGAGCAGTTCTTC.

This sequence joins TRBV14 and TRBJ1-1; 7 bases fit TRBD1. The CDR3 has 13 amino acids. CDR1 and CDR2 (germline): SGHDN, FVKESK. Trimming took 1 base from V and 5 from J; bases not matched to a gene: 1. CDR3 in amino acids: CASSQVQGTEAFF. CDR3 DNA sequence: TGTGCCAGCAGCCAAGTACAGGGGACTGAAGCTTTCTTT.

This chain joins TRBV5-4 and TRBJ2-5; 9 bases map to TRBD1. CDR3 length: 16 residues. CDR1 is SGHNT and CDR2 is YYREEE in the germline V gene (reference sequence). With 0 bases clipped from V and 2 bases from J, the junction kept 5 bases outside the gene matches. The CDR3 spells CASSLEGTGIQETQYF. CDR3 sequence (DNA): TGTGCCAGCAGCTTGGAAGGGACAGGGATACAAGAGACCCAGTACTTC.

This sequence joins TRBV7-6 and TRBJ2-7; D possibly corresponds to TRBD1 (5 bases). Trimming removed 3 bases from V and 2 bases from J, with 11 bases in between. The CDR3 consists of 14 residues. The germline V gene has CDR1 SGHVS and CDR2 FNYEAQ. The CDR3 reads CASSFSRETYEQYF. As DNA, the CDR3 is TGTGCCAGCAGCTTTAGCAGGGAAACCTACGAGCAGTACTTC.

The CDR3 protein is CATRQGQGANVLTF. The CDR3 coding sequence is TGTGCCACCCGACAGGGTCAAGGGGCCAACGTCCTGACTTTC. The chain combines TRBV5-4 with TRBJ2-6; 7 nucleotides align to TRBD1. CDR3 size: 14 residues. J was trimmed by 4 bases and V by 9 bases; bases with no gene match: 7. Germline V gene sequence: CDR1 SGHNT, CDR2 YYREEE (reference sequence).

The chain recombines TRBV2 with TRBJ1-2, with D possibly matching TRBD1 (5 bases). CDR1 SNHLY and CDR2 FYNNEI come from the germline V gene. The CDR3 has 13 residues. Trimming took off 7 bases at V and 8 bases at J, with 17 bases between the two ends. DNA for the CDR3: TGTGCCAGCACCGGGGGTAGAGGGAACGGCTACACCTTC. It is translated as CASTGGRGNGYTF.

The rearrangement joins TRBV2 to TRBJ1-1; D is unresolved. V was cut by 4 bases and J by 7 bases, with 10 bases left in between. The germline CDR1 and CDR2 sequences are SNHLY and FYNNEI. This CDR3 has 12 amino acids. The CDR3 DNA is TGTGCCAGCAGTGCACAGCCTTATGAAGCTTTCTTT. This translates into CASSAQPYEAFF.

This sequence joins TRBV7-9 and TRBJ1-1; no clear D gene. The V end lost 7 bases, the J end lost 5 bases, and 8 bases lay between the germline ends. CDR1 is SEHNR, CDR2 FQNEAQ, per germline (reference sequence). The CDR3 is 11 residues long. This CDR3 reads CASTPGTEAFF. CDR3 in DNA: TGTGCCAGCACCCCAGGAACTGAAGCTTTCTTT. The full variable domain, in which reference TRBV7-9 and TRBJ1-1 provide the parts outside the CDR3, is DTGVSQNPRHKITKRGQNVTFRCDPISEHNRLYWYRQTLGQGPEFLTYFQNEAQLEKSRLLSDRFSAERPKGSFSTLEIQRTEQGDSAMYLCASTPGTEAFFGQGTRLTVV.

The chain uses TRBV6-1 and TRBJ1-5; unclear D gene. The V end was cut by 4 bases, the J end by 1 base, with 5 bases between. The CDR3 is 13 residues long. Germline V gene sequence: CDR1 MNHNS, CDR2 SASEGT. CDR3 loop: CASSVLSNQPQHF. DNA for the CDR3: TGTGCCAGCAGTGTGTTAAGCAATCAGCCCCAGCATTTT.

The chain employs TRBV5-4 and TRBJ2-5, with 11 bases identical to TRBD2. The germline V gene encodes CDR1 SGHNT and CDR2 YYREEE (reference sequence). V was pared by 1 base and J by 3 bases, with 2 bases of the junction left unmatched. The CDR3 totals 15 residues. The CDR3 here is CASSLRGLAEETQYF. The CDR3 DNA follows: TGTGCCAGCAGCTTGCGGGGACTAGCGGAAGAGACCCAGTACTTC.

The rearrangement joins TRBV27 to TRBJ2-2, with 8 bases that match TRBD1. The germline V gene encodes CDR1 MNHEY and CDR2 SMNVEV (reference sequence). With V trimmed by 5 bases and J by 4 bases, 3 bases remained unmatched. This CDR3 region has 14 residues. CDR3 protein: CASSTTGGTGELFF. Written as DNA, the CDR3 is TGTGCCAGCAGTACTACAGGGGGCACCGGGGAGCTGTTTTTT.

This chain uses TRBV4-2 with TRBJ2-7; 16 bases are shared with TRBD2. This CDR3 is built from 17 residues. The trim removed 3 bases at V and 6 bases at J, leaving 8 bases unmatched. CDR1 is LGHNA and CDR2 is YNFKEQ in the germline V gene. CDR3 coding DNA: TGTGCCAGCAGCCAGCCGGGACTAGCGGGAGGGGTGATCGAGCAGTACTTC. It yields the protein CASSQPGLAGGVIEQYF.

The chain combines TRBV7-3 with TRBJ2-6; the match to TRBD1 covers 9 bases. Trimming took 5 bases from V and 1 from J; bases not matched to a gene: 3. Germline CDR1 is SGHTA and CDR2 is FQGTGA. This CDR3 region has 16 residues. The CDR3 loop reads CASSPGTGSGANVLTF. For the CDR3, the DNA is TGTGCCAGCAGCCCTGGGACAGGGTCTGGGGCCAACGTCCTGACTTTC.

V and J are TRBV28 and TRBJ2-1; a possible D gene is TRBD2 (6 bases). CDR1 and CDR2 from the germline V gene are MDHEN and SYDVKM. CDR3 size: 13 residues. The V end was cut by 8 bases, the J end by 2 bases, with 10 bases between. The CDR3 spells CASDSGAYNEQFF. CDR3 nucleotide sequence: TGTGCCAGCGATTCGGGAGCCTACAATGAGCAGTTCTTC.

This chain joins TRBV7-2 and TRBJ1-1; TRBD1 might be the D (5 bases). CDR1 and CDR2 (germline): SGHTA, FQGNSA. The CDR3 runs 11 residues. Trimming took off 2 bases at V and 11 bases at J, with 9 bases between the two ends. CDR3 sequence: CASSLSGYAFF. The DNA for the CDR3 is TGTGCCAGCAGCTTATCAGGGTATGCTTTCTTT.

This chain connects TRBV28 to TRBJ1-5; D perhaps matches TRBD1 (6 bases). The CDR3 totals 13 residues. CDR1 and CDR2 (germline): MDHEN, SYDVKM. V lost 5 bases and J 8 bases, leaving 13 bases between the germline ends. In DNA form, the CDR3 reads TGTGCCAGCAGTCAGGCCAGGGGTGAGCCCCAGCATTTT. It specifies CASSQARGEPQHF.

This chain uses TRBV28 with TRBJ2-5, with TRBD2 matching 12 bases. After removal of 3 bases from V and 6 bases from J, the junction contained 11 bases not matched to a gene. This CDR3 spans 17 amino acids. The V gene's germline CDR1 is MDHEN and CDR2 SYDVKM. CDR3 amino acids: CASSFNPGLAGSKTQYF. The DNA of the CDR3 is TGTGCCAGCAGTTTTAACCCGGGACTAGCGGGTTCCAAGACCCAGTACTTC.

The rearrangement joins TRBV4-3 to TRBJ2-3; D is possibly TRBD2 (6 bases). This CDR3 spans 14 amino acids. V was shortened by 8 bases and J by 3 bases, with 15 bases between the two germline ends. CDR1 and CDR2 from the germline V gene are LGHNA and YSLEER. The CDR3 bases are TGCGCCAGCGAAACTAGCCATGAGACAGATACGCAGTATTTT. It yields the protein CASETSHETDTQYF.

In its sample, this clone was seen once. The rearrangement links TRBV7-6 to TRBJ1-1; 8 bases are a match to TRBD1. The length of the CDR3 is 13 residues. Germline trimming cut 5 bases from V and 5 bases from J; bases unmatched to any gene: 4. Germline V gene sequence: CDR1 SGHVS, CDR2 FNYEAQ. CDR3 amino acids: CASSGTGGTEAFF. The CDR3 coding sequence is TGTGCCAGCAGCGGAACAGGGGGTACTGAAGCTTTCTTT.

V is TRBV9 and J is TRBJ2-1; possibly TRBD2 for D (5 bases). Trimming pared 2 bases from V and 5 bases from J, leaving 17 bases between. The length of the CDR3 is 16 residues. The germline gives CDR1 SGDLS, CDR2 YYNGEE. The CDR3 nucleotides read TGTGCCAGCAGCGTTGGAGGAGTAGTGTGGAACAATGAGCAGTTCTTC. It yields the protein CASSVGGVVWNNEQFF.

The chain has TRBV30 and TRBJ2-3; 8 positions agree with TRBD2. This CDR3 has 15 residues. V shed 4 bases, J shed 1 base, and the junction held 7 bases outside the gene matches. CDR1 is GTSNPN, CDR2 SVGIG, per germline (reference sequence). The CDR3: CAWTRGRIGTDTQYF. As DNA, the CDR3 is TGTGCCTGGACCCGCGGGAGGATTGGCACAGATACGCAGTATTTT.

On this clone: This sample includes further DNA sequences coding for the same CDR3. J is TRBJ2-1 and V is TRBV7-3, with a weak D call TRBD1 (6 bases). Germline-derived CDR1 and CDR2 are SGHTA and FQGTGA. The CDR3 spans 14 residues. Trimming stripped 0 bases from V and 3 bases from J, with 6 bases between. The CDR3, as DNA: TGTGCCAGCAGCTTAACAGGGGGCTACAATGAGCAGTTCTTC. Translated, it gives CASSLTGGYNEQFF.

The CDR3: CAWNLGGMGETQYF. The CDR3 DNA sequence: TGTGCCTGGAACTTGGGGGGGATGGGGGAGACCCAGTACTTC. The chain links TRBV30 to TRBJ2-5, with 7 bases matching TRBD2. Trimming took 4 bases from V and 5 from J; bases not matched to a gene: 10. The CDR3 runs 14 residues. Looked up from germline, CDR1 is GTSNPN and CDR2 is SVGIG (reference sequence).

This chain joins TRBV29-1 and TRBJ1-3; no firm D call. V was clipped by 0 bases and J by 6 bases, with 9 bases between them. The CDR3 is 13 amino acids. Germline assignment: CDR1 SQVTM and CDR2 ANQGSEA. The CDR3 DNA follows: TGCAGCGTTGAAGATCCCAAATCAAACACCATATATTTT. Translated: CSVEDPKSNTIYF.